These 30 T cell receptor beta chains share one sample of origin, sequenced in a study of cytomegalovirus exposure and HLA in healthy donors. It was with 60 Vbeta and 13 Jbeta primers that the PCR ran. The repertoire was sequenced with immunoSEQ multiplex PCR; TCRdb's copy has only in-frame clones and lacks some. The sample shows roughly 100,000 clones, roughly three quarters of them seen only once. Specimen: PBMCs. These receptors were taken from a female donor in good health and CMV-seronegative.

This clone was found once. Here the CDR3 reads CAIQRTGGTFNYGYTF. The CDR3 nucleotides are TGTGCCATCCAAAGGACAGGGGGGACCTTTAACTATGGCTACACCTTC. The chain has TRBV10-3 and TRBJ1-2; 10 bases fit TRBD1. V lost 8 bases, J lost 1 base, and 10 bases stayed unmatched. Germline V gene lookup returns CDR1 ENHRY and CDR2 SYGVKD. This CDR3 has 16 amino acids.

This CDR3 is CASSYWGTSGYNEQFF. As DNA, the CDR3 is TGTGCCAGCAGTTACTGGGGGACTAGCGGCTACAATGAGCAGTTCTTC. The chain combines TRBV6-5 with TRBJ2-1; TRBD2 matches at 11 bases. CDR3 length equals 16 residues. J lost 3 bases, V lost 1 base, and 2 bases had no gene match. Looked up from germline, CDR1 is MNHEY and CDR2 is SVGAGI.

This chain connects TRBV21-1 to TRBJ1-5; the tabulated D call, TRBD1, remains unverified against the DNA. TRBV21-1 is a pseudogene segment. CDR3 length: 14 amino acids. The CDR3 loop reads CASSPNRGPQPQHF. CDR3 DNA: TGTGCCAGCAGCCCGAACAGGGGCCCTCAGCCCCAGCATTTT.

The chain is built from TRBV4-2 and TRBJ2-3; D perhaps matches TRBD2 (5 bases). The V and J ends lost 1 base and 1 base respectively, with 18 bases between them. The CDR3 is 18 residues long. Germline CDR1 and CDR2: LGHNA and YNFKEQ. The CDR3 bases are TGTGCCAGCAGCCAAGCCCAGGTGAGGGAGTTGGGCACAGATACGCAGTATTTT. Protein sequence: CASSQAQVRELGTDTQYF.

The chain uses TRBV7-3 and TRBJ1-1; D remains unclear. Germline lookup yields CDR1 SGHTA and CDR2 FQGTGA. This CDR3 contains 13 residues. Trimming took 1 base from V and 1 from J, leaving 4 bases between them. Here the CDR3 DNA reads TGTGCCAGCAGCTTAAACGGGAACACTGAAGCTTTCTTT. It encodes CASSLNGNTEAFF.

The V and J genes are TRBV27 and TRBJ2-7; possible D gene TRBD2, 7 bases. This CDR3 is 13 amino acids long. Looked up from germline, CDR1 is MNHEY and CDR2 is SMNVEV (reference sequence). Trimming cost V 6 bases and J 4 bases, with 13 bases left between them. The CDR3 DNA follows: TGTGCCAGCAGCGGGGGGCCATTTTACGAGCAGTACTTC. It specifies CASSGGPFYEQYF.

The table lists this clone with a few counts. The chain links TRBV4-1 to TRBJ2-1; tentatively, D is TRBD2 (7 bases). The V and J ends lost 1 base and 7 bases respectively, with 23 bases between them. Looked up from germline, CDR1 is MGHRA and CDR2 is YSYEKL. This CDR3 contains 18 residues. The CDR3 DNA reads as TGCGCCAGCAGCCAAGGGGGGGGCGGCGGAGGGGTTGCAAATGAGCAGTTCTTC. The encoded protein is CASSQGGGGGGVANEQFF.

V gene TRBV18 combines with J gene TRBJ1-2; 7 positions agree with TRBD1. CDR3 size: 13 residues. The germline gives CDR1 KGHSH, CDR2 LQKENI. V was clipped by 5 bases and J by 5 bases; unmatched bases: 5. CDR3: CASSAGQQYGYTF. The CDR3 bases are TGTGCCAGCTCAGCGGGACAGCAATATGGCTACACCTTC.

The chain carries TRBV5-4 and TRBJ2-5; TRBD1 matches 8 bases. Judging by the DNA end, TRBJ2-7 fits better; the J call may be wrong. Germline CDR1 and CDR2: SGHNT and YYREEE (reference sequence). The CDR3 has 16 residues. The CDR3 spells CASSLGRTGGAYEQYF. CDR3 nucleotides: TGTGCCAGCAGCTTGGGCCGTACAGGGGGAGCCTACGAGCAGTACTTC.

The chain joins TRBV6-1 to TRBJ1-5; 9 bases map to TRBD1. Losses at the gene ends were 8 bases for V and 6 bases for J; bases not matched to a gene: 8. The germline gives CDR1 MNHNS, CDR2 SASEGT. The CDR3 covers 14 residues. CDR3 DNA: TGTGCCAGCGGGGACAGGGTTGGCAGTCAGCCCCAGCATTTT. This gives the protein CASGDRVGSQPQHF.

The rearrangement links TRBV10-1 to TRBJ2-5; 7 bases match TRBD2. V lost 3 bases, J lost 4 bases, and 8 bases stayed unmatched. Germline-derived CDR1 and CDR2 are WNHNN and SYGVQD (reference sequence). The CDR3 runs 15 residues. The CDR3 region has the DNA TGCGCCAGCAGTGAACGGGGGGAGGGAGCAGAGACCCAGTACTTC. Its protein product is CASSERGEGAETQYF.

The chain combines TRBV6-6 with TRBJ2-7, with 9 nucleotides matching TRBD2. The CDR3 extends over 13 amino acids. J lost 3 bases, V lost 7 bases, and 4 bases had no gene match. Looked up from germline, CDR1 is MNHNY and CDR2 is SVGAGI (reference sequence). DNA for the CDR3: TGTGCCAGCACGCTAGCGGGGCTCTACGAGCAGTACTTC. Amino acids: CASTLAGLYEQYF.

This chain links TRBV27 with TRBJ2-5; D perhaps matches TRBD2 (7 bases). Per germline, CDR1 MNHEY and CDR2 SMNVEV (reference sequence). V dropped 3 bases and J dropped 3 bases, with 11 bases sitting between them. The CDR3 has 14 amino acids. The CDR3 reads CASSFGGDKETQYF. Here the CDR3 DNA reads TGTGCCAGCAGTTTTGGGGGGGACAAAGAGACCCAGTACTTC.

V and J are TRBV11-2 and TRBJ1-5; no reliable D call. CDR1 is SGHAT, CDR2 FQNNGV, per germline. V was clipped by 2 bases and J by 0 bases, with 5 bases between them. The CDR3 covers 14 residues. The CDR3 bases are TGTGCCAGCAGCTTATCAGATAGCAATCAGCCCCAGCATTTT. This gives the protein CASSLSDSNQPQHF.

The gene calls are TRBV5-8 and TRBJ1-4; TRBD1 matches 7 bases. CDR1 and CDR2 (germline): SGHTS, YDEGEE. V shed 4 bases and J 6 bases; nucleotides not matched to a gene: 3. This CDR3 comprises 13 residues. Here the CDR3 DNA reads TGTGCCAGCAGCCCAACAGGGGATGAAAAACTGTTTTTT. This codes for CASSPTGDEKLFF. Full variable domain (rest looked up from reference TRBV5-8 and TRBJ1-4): EAGVTQSPTHLIKTRGQQATLRCSPISGHTSVYWYQQALGLGLQFLLWYDEGEERNRGNFPPRFSGRQFPNYSSELNVNALELEDSALYLCASSPTGDEKLFFGSGTQLSVL.

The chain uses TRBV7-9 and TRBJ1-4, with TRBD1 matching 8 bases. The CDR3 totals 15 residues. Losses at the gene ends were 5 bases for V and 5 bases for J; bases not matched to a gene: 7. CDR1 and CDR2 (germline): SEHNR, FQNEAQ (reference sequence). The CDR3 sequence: CASSPDRGKNEKLFF. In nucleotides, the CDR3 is TGTGCCAGCAGCCCCGACAGGGGAAAGAATGAAAAACTGTTTTTT. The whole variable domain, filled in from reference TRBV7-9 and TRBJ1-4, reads DTGVSQNPRHKITKRGQNVTFRCDPISEHNRLYWYRQTLGQGPEFLTYFQNEAQLEKSRLLSDRFSAERPKGSFSTLEIQRTEQGDSAMYLCASSPDRGKNEKLFFGSGTQLSVL.

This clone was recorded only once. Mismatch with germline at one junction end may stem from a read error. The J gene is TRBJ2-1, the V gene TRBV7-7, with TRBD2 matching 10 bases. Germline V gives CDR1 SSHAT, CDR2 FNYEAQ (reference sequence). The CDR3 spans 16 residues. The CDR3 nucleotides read TGTGCTAGCAGCTTAGGGGAGCGGGAGGGCCTAGGTGAGCAGTTCTTC. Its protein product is CASSLGEREGLGEQFF.

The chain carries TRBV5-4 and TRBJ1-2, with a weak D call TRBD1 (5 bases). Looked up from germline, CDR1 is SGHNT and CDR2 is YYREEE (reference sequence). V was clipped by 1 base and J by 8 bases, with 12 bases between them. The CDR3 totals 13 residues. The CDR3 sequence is CASSLLDKGGYTF. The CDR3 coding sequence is TGTGCCAGCAGCTTGCTGGACAAGGGCGGCTACACCTTC. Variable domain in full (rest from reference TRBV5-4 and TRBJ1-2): ETGVTQSPTHLIKTRGQQVTLRCSSQSGHNTVSWYQQALGQGPQFIFQYYREEENGRGNFPPRFSGLQFPNYSSELNVNALELDDSALYLCASSLLDKGGYTFGSGTRLTVV.

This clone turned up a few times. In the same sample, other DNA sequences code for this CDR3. The CDR3, as DNA: TGTGCCAGCTCACCATCTCTCCAAGAGACCCAGTACTTC. It specifies CASSPSLQETQYF. This chain connects TRBV18 to TRBJ2-5; D not certain. Germline lookup yields CDR1 KGHSH and CDR2 LQKENI. Trimming left V 2 bases short and J 1 base short, with 5 bases between. The CDR3 is 13 residues long.

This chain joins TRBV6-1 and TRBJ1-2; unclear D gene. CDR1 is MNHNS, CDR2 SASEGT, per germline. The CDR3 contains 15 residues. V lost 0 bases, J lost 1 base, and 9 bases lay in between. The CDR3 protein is CASSEATRGNYGYTF. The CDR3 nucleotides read TGTGCCAGCAGTGAAGCGACCCGGGGTAACTATGGCTACACCTTC.

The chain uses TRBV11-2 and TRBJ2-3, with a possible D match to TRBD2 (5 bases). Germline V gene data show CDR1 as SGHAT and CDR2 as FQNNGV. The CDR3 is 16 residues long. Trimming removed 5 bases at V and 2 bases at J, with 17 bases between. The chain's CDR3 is CASSARLLFPTDTQYF. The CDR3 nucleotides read TGTGCCAGCAGCGCGCGACTACTGTTCCCCACAGATACGCAGTATTTT.

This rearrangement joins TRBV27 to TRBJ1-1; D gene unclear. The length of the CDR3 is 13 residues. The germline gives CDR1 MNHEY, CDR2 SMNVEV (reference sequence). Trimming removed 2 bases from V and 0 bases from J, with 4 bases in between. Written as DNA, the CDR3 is TGTGCCAGCAGTTTAGCGATGAACACTGAAGCTTTCTTT. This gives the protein CASSLAMNTEAFF.

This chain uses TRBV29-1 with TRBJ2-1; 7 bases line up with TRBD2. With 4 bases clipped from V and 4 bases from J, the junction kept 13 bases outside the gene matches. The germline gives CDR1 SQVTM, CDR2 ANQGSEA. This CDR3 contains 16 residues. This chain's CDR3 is CSVATAASGNYNEQFF. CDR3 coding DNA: TGCAGCGTTGCAACCGCGGCTAGCGGAAATTACAATGAGCAGTTCTTC.

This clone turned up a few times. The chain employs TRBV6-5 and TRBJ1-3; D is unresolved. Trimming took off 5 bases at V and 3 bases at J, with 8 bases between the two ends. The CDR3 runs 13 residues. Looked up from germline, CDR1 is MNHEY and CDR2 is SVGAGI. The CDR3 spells CASSTAIGNTIYF. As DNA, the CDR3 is TGTGCCAGCAGTACTGCTATTGGAAACACCATATATTTT.

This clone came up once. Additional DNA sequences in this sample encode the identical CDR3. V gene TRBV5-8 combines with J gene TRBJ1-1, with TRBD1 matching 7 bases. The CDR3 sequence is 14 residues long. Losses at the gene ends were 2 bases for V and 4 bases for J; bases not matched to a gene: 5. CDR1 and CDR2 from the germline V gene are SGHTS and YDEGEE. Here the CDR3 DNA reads TGTGCCAGCAGCTTTGACAGGGTGGGCACTGAAGCTTTCTTT. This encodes CASSFDRVGTEAFF.

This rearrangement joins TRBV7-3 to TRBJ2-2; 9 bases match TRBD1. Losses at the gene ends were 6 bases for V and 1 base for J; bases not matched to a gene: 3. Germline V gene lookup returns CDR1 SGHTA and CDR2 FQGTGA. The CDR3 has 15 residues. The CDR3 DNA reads TGTGCCAGCAGAGGGGGACAGGGGAACACCGGGGAGCTGTTTTTT. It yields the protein CASRGGQGNTGELFF.

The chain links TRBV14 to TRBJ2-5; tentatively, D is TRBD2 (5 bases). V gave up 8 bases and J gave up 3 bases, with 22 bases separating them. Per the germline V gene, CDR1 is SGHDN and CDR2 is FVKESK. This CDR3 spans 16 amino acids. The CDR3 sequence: CASQRGLGIGEETQYF. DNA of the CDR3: TGTGCCAGCCAACGGGGTTTGGGGATCGGAGAAGAGACCCAGTACTTC. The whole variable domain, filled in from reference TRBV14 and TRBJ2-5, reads EAGVTQFPSHSVIEKGQTVTLRCDPISGHDNLYWYRRVMGKEIKFLLHFVKESKQDESGMPNNRFLAERTGGTYSTLKVQPAELEDSGVYFCASQRGLGIGEETQYFGPGTRLLVL.

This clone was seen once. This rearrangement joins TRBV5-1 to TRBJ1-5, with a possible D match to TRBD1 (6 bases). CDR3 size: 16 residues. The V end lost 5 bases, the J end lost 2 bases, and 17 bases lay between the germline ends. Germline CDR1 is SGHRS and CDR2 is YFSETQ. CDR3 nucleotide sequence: TGCGCCAGCAGTCCGACAGGTAGTGTGGGCAATCAGCCCCAGCATTTT. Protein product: CASSPTGSVGNQPQHF.

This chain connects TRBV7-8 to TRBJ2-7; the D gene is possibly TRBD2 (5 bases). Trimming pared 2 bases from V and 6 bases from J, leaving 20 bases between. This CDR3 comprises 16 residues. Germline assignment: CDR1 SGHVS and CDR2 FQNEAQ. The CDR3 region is CASSLNPRGPLGEQYF. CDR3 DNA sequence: TGTGCCAGCAGCTTAAACCCCAGAGGGCCCCTTGGCGAGCAGTACTTC.

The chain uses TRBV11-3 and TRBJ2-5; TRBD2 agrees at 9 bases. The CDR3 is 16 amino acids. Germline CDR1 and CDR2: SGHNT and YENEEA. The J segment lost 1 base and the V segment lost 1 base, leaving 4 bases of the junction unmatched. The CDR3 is CASSLGLAGTQETQYF. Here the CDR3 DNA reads TGTGCCAGCAGCTTAGGGCTAGCGGGAACCCAAGAGACCCAGTACTTC.